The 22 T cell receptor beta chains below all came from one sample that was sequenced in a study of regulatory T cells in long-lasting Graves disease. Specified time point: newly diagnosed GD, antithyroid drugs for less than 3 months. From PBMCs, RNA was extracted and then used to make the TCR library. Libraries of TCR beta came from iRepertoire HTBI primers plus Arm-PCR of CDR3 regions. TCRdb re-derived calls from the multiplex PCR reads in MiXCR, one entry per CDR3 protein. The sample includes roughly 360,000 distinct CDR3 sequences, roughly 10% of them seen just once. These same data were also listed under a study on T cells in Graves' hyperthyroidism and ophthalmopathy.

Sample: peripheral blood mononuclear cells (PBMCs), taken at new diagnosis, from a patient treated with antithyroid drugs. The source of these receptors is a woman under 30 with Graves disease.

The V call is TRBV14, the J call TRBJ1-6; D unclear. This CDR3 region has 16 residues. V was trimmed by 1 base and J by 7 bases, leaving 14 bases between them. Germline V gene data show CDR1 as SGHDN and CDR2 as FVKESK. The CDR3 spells CASSQGVGPRNSPLHF. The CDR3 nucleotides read TGTGCCAGCAGCCAAGGGGTTGGGCCGAGAAATTCACCCCTCCACTTT.

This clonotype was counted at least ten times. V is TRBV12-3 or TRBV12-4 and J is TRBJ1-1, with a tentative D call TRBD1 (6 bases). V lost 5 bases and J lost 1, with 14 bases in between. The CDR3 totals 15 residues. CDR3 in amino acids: CASSPTGSGNTEAFF. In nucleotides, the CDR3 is TGTGCCAGCAGTCCCACAGGGTCCGGGAACACTGAAGCTTTCTTT.

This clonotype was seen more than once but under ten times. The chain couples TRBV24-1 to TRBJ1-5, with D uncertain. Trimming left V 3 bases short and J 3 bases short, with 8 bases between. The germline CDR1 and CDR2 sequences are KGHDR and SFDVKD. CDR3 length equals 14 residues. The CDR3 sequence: CATSDHRNNQPQHF. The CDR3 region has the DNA TGTGCCACCAGTGATCACAGAAACAATCAGCCCCAGCATTTT.

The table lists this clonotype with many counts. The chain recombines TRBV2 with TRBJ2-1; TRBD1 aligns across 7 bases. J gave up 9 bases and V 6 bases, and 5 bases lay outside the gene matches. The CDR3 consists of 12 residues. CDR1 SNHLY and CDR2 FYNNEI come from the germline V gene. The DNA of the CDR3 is TGTGCCAGCAGGGGGACAGTGGGTGAGCAGTTCTTC. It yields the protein CASRGTVGEQFF. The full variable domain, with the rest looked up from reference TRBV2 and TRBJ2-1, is EPEVTQTPSHQVTQMGQEVILRCVPISNHLYFYWYRQILGQKVEFLVSFYNNEISEKSEIFDDQFSVERPDGSNFTLKIRSTKLEDSAMYFCASRGTVGEQFFGPGTRLTVL.

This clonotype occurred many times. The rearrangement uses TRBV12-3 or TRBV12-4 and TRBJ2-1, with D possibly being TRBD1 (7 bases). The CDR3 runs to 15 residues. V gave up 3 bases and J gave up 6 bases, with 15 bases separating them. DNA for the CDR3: TGTGCCAGCAGTTTTAGGAGGGGGCGGTTCAATGAGCAGTTCTTC. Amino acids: CASSFRRGRFNEQFF.

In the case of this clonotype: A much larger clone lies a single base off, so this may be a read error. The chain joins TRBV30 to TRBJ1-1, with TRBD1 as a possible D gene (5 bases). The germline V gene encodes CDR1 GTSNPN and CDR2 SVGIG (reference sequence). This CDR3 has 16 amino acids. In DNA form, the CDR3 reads TGTGCCTGGACGAGGGCTATTGGCACCCGGGGCGCTGAAGCTTCCTTT. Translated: CAWTRAIGTRGAEASF.

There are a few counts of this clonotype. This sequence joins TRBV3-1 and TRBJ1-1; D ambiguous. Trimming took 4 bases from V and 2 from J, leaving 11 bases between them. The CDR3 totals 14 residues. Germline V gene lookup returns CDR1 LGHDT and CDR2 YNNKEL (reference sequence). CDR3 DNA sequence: TGTGCCAGCAGCCCCTCAATTCAAAACACTGAAGCTTTCTTT. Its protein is CASSPSIQNTEAFF.

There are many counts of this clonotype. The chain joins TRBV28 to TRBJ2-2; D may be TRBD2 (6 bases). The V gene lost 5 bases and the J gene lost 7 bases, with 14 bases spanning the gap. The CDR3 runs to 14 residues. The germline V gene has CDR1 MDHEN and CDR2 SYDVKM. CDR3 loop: CASSRLGVVGELFF. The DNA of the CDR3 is TGTGCCAGCAGTCGACTAGGGGTGGTCGGGGAGCTGTTTTTT.

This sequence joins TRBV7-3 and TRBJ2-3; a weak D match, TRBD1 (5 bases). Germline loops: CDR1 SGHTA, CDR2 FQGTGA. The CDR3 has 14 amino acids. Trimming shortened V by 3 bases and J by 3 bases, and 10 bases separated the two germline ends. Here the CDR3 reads CASSLAGKTDTQYF. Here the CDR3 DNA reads TGTGCCAGCAGCTTGGCAGGGAAAACAGATACGCAGTATTTT.

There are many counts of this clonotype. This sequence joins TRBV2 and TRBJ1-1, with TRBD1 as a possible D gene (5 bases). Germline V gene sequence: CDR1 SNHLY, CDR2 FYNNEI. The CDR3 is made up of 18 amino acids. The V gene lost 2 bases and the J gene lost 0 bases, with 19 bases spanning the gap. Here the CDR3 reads CASSETGPDDSMNTEAFF. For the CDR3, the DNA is TGTGCCAGCAGTGAAACGGGACCGGACGACTCCATGAACACTGAAGCTTTCTTT. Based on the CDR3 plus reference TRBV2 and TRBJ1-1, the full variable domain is EPEVTQTPSHQVTQMGQEVILRCVPISNHLYFYWYRQILGQKVEFLVSFYNNEISEKSEIFDDQFSVERPDGSNFTLKIRSTKLEDSAMYFCASSETGPDDSMNTEAFFGQGTRLTVV.

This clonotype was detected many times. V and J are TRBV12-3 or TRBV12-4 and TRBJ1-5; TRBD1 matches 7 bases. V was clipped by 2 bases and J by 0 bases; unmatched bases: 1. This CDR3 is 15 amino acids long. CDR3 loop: CASSLRDSSNQPQHF. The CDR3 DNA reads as TGTGCCAGCAGTTTAAGGGACAGTAGCAATCAGCCCCAGCATTTT.

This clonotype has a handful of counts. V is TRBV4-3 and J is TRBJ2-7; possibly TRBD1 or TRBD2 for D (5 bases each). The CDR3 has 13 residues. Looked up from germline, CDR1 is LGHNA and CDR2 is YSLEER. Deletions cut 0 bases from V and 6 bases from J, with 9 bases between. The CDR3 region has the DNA TGCGCCAGCAGCCAAGAGAGGGGCGGCGAGCAGTACTTC. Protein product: CASSQERGGEQYF.

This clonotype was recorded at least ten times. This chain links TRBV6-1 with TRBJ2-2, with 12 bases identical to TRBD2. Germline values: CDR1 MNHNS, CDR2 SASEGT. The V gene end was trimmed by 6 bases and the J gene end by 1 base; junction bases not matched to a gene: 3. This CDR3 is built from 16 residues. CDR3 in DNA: TGTGCCAGCAGGGCGGGACTAGCGGGGAACACCGGGGAGCTGTTTTTT. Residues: CASRAGLAGNTGELFF.

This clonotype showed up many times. The CDR3 here is CASRSLEGATEAFF. The CDR3 nucleotides are TGTGCCAGCAGGTCACTCGAGGGGGCCACTGAAGCTTTCTTT. This sequence joins TRBV12-3 or TRBV12-4 and TRBJ1-1; 7 nucleotides match TRBD1. This CDR3 is built from 14 residues. With 6 bases clipped from V and 4 bases from J, the junction kept 8 bases outside the gene matches.

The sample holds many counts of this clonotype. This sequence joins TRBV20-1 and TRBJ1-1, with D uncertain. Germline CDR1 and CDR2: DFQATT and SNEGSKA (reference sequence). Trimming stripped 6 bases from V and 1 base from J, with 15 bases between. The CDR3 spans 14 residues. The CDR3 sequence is CSARGGGTNTEAFF. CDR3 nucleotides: TGCAGTGCCCGGGGAGGCGGAACGAACACTGAAGCTTTCTTT.

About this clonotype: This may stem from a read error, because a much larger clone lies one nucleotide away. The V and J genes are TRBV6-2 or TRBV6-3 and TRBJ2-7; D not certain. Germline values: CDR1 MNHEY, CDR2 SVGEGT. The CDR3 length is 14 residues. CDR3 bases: TGTGTCAGCTCTTCGGGTGACTCCTCCTACGAGCAGTACGTC. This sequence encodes CVSSSGDSSYEQYV.

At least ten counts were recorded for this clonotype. The CDR3 reads CASSLEGLEPQHF. The CDR3 nucleotides are TGTGCCAGCAGTTTAGAGGGTCTTGAGCCCCAGCATTTT. This sequence joins TRBV28 and TRBJ1-5; D uncertain. The CDR3 runs to 13 residues. V lost 2 bases and J 8 bases, leaving 10 bases between the germline ends. The V gene's germline CDR1 is MDHEN and CDR2 SYDVKM.

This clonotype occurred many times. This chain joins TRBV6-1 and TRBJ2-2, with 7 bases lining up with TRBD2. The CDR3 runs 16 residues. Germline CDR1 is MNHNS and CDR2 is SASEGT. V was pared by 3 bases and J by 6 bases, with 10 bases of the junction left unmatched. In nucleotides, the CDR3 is TGTGCCAGCAGTGACGCGGGGGTTCGTATTTCCGGGGAGCTGTTTTTT. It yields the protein CASSDAGVRISGELFF.

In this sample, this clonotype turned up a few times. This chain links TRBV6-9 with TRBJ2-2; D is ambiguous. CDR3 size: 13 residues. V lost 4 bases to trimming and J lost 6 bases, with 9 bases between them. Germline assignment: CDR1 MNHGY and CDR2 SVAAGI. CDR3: CASSSPQAGELFF. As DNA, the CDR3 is TGTGCCAGCAGTTCCCCCCAGGCCGGGGAGCTGTTTTTT.

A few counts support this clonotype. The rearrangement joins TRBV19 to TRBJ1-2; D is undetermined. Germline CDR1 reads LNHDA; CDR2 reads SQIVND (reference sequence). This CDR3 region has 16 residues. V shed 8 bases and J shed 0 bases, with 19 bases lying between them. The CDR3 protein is CASDTYGVRPNYGYTF. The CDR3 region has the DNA TGTGCCAGTGATACGTATGGCGTCCGGCCTAACTATGGCTACACCTTC.

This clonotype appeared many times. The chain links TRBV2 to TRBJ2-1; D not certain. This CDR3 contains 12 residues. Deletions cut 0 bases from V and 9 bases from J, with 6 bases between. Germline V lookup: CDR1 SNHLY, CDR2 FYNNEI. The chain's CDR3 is CASSEAWGEQFF. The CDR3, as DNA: TGTGCCAGCAGTGAAGCGTGGGGTGAGCAGTTCTTC.

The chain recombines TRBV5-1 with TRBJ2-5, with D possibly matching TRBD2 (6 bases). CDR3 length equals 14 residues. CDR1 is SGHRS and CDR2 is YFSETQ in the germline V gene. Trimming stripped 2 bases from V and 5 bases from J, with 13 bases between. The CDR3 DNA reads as TGCGCCAGCAGCTTCGGAGGGAGTGATGAGACCCAGTACTTC. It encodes CASSFGGSDETQYF.